This T cell receptor beta chain was documented in a study of CD8+ T cells in alopecia areata (dated by TCRdb to 2016 to 2019). Broadly, across the study: The treated patients took part in an open-label pilot trial in which moderate-to-severe alopecia areata was treated with oral tofacitinib at 5 to 10 mg twice daily. Patients received tofacitinib for 6 to 18 months and were then followed off drug for 6 months to check for delayed response and recurrence. In both human patients and the C3H/HeJ mouse model, the study applied high-throughput TCRbeta sequencing to look at T cell clonal expansion in alopecia areata. In humans, TCRbeta sequencing was performed on scalp tissue and on sorted CD4+ and CD8+ peripheral blood T cells from healthy controls and from patients with patchy or totalis/universalis alopecia areata. Tofacitinib-treated patients had biopsies at baseline and at 4 and 24 weeks of treatment, with a later scalp biopsy in several patients. Scalp clonality was compared across normal scalp (n=4), patchy alopecia areata scalp (n=8), and alopecia totalis/universalis scalp (n=8). RNA came from the PAXgene miRNA kit for fixed scalp, the miRNeasy kit for PBMCs, and the RNeasy kit for mouse skin. Amplification of TCRbeta CDR3 regions was done by immunoSEQ multiplex PCR using 35 Vbeta forward primers and 13 Jbeta reverse primers.

The meaning of the sample's time point label: baseline before oral tofacitinib. Lesional scalp punch biopsies and peripheral blood were collected from alopecia areata patients. PBMCs were isolated by density centrifugation and stained for CD3, CD4 and CD8, after which CD4+ and CD8+ T cells were sorted on a FACSAria. For this clone: No cognate antigen has been identified for it. Base qualities were left out, and no much larger clone turns up one base away. This sample includes further DNA sequences coding for the same CDR3.

Broad study findings and their caveats: Lesional scalp, especially in alopecia totalis/universalis, showed higher clonality and more expanded CD8+ clones than normal scalp, suggesting antigenic drive. Unlike mouse skin, where gammadelta T cells dominate, normal human skin contains resident alphabeta T cells that get sequenced too, which complicates analysis of the scalp TCR repertoire. Compared with mice, TCR sequences shared between patients were less clear, possibly partly because of HLA diversity across the patient population.

From a lookup of the germline V gene (reference sequence), CDR1 and CDR2 are LNHDA and SQIVND. Including the terminal cysteine and phenylalanine, the CDR3 comprises 13 residues. Just the 39-base CDR3 DNA is kept, in frame starting at base 1. Trimming takes 4 bases from V and 1 base from J, and the germline ends sit 7 bases apart. The library was generated by the immunoSEQ multiplex PCR assay. RNA was extracted from all samples and reverse transcribed into cDNA as template for TCR sequencing. First-strand cDNA was synthesized with SuperScript III using a 2:1 mix of oligo-dT and random hexamers. Amplification bias was assessed with a synthetic immune receptor repertoire, and residual bias was removed computationally. In the source study's methods: After raw reads were preprocessed to remove errors, the CDR3 was defined following IMGT conventions as running from the conserved cysteine to phenylalanine. Clonality was computed as 1 minus the Shannon entropy, with the entropy normalized by log2 of the number of productive unique TCRs. CD4 or CD8 identity of scalp clones was inferred by cross-referencing scalp TCRbeta sequences with sorted blood CD4 and CD8 repertoires. Imported from immuneACCESS, the table was reduced by TCRdb to in-frame sequences with V and J called. These copies leave out some clones; in studies compared against another copy, an unresolved V gene accounts for under half, and the cause of the remainder is not known. D and trimming come from the DNA, and the V and J calls and clone size come from that table. The sample profile shows over 200,000 clones; more than 45% of them were found once. The ten most abundant clones make up under 0.5% of the sample.

This TCR derives from a human donor with alopecia areata. The sequencing here drew on CD4+ T cells sorted from blood, taken at week 0. The rearrangement combines TRBV19 with TRBJ1-1; TRBD1 could be the D gene, as 5 bases match. The nucleotide sequence reads as follows: TGTGCCAGTAGTAAGCAGGGGAACACTGAAGCTTTCTTT. Its coded protein is CASSKQGNTEAFF.